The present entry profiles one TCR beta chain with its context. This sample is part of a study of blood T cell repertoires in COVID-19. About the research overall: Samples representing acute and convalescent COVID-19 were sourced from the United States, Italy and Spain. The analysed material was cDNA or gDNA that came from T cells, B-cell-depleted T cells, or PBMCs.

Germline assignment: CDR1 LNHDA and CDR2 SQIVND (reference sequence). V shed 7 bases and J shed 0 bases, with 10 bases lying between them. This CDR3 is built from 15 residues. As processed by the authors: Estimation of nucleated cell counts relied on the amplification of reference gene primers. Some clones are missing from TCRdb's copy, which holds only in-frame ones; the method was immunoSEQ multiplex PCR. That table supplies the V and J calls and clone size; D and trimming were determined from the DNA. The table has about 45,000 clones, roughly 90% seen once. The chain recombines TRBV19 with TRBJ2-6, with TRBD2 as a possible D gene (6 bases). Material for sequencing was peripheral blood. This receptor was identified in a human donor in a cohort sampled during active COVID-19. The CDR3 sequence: CASNDGSSGANVLTF. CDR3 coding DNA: TGTGCCAGTAATGACGGGAGCTCTGGGGCCAACGTCCTGACTTTC.